A selection of T cell receptor beta chains follows, all from one sample in a study of early T cells in non-severe SARS-CoV-2 infection. TCRdb processed the 5' RACE reads anew with MiXCR; each CDR3 protein has one entry. Of roughly 80,000 distinct CDR3 sequences in the sample, 15% to 20% were seen once. The sequencing sample was made of whole blood. These receptor sequences come from an adult who was a healthcare worker with PCR-confirmed SARS-CoV-2 infection or an uninfected control (not recorded which). CDR3s include the opening cysteine and the closing phenylalanine or tryptophan.

TRBV7-7,CASSLVVAGGSNTGELFF
TRBV5-1,CASSLAARGTEAFF
TRBV7-6,CASSLVPGGENTGELFF
TRBV14,CASSQNKGGLNTEAFF
TRBV7-9,CASSPRSWEETQYF
TRBV11-2,CASSLLTPPGYEQYF
TRBV14,CASSPGWPNTEAFF
TRBV12-3/TRBV12-4,CASSLDPWGAGTEAFF
TRBV18,CASSPEGGHLRPLHF
TRBV7-9,CASTLAGGRETQYF
TRBV20-1,CSAREGPVGIYEQYF
TRBV20-1,CSARGRTYNEQFF
TRBV24-1,CATSDSGVLGEQYF
TRBV19,CASSQQGPYEQYF
TRBV13,CASSADYGTSGANVLTF